This TCR beta chain was found in a study of Tregs in tolerant kidney transplant recipients. Measured with immunoSEQ multiplex PCR; TCRdb has only the in-frame clones, and not every one. The table shows hundreds of thousands of clones, with 65% to 85% occurring only once. Thawed PBMCs were FACS-sorted into unstimulated CD4+CD25+CD127- regulatory T cells, CD4+CD25- non-regulatory cells, CD4 and CD8 cells. For this clone: Its antigen is still unknown.

Study results and limitations: Biological reproducibility was not directly addressed in this study. Expanding Tregs on activated donor B cells appeared to best identify donor-specific TCRbeta clones. Findings come from small patient numbers and require larger validation.

The germline V gene encodes CDR1 MNHNS and CDR2 SASEGT. CDR3 size: 14 residues. Trimming took 7 bases from V and 4 from J, leaving 13 bases between them. Sequencing used CD4+ T cells from blood. The receptor was isolated from a human donor in good health. V is TRBV6-1 and J is TRBJ2-2; D is perhaps TRBD1 (6 bases). The CDR3 loop is CASITTGSTGELFF. The CDR3 nucleotides are TGTGCCAGCATCACCACAGGGTCCACCGGGGAGCTGTTTTTT.